This T cell receptor beta chain was identified in a study of blood T cell repertoires in COVID-19 (dated by TCRdb to 2018 to 2021). Regarding the research as a whole: The collaborator samples originated in the United States, Italy and Spain and spanned the acute and convalescent phases of COVID-19. Samples came from the ongoing ImmuneRACE study (first 160 participants) plus 1,254 subjects from 6 global collaborators. Subjects who had been exposed to COVID-19, were actively infected with it, or had recovered from it provided the deeply sampled blood TCRbeta repertoires that made up the dataset. A de-identified subject ID, COVID-19 status, age in years and sex were almost always included in the sample metadata. A freely available public database, intended as a resource for researchers studying the immune response to SARS-CoV-2, is where the repertoires were released. HLA class I and class II types, where available, came from metadata supplied by the sample provider rather than from assay-based typing. The prospective study material was composed of cDNA or gDNA derived from T cells, B-cell-depleted T cells, or PBMCs. What the research found in general, with its limitations: The quantity of clinical and demographic metadata differed by source and by participant and was supplied without curation.

Whole blood was collected in K2EDTA tubes by collaborating institutions according to the institutions' own protocols. For TCRbeta analysis, collaborators shipped samples in one of three forms: frozen whole blood, isolated PBMCs, or DNA extracted from either of those sample types. TCRbeta CDR3 regions were amplified from genomic DNA using the immunoSEQ Assay, a bias-controlled multiplex PCR. As for how the authors treated the data: The number of nucleated cells in each sample was estimated from the amplification of reference gene primers within the assay. To quantify the absolute abundance of each unique TCRbeta CDR3 rearrangement, sequence reads were collapsed and filtered. For each sample, productive Simpson clonality was calculated as the square root of Simpson's diversity index across productive rearrangements. This immuneACCESS table, as held by TCRdb, lists in-frame sequences with V and J called but not all clones. Of the missing ones, under half trace to an unresolved V gene in checked studies; the others have no known cause. Clonal size and the V and J genes are those of that table, whereas D and trimming came from the DNA. The sample records about 260,000 clones, approximately 82% of which are singletons. The biggest ten clones account for under 2% of the sample.

A word on this clone: Which antigen it targets is not known. Per-nucleotide qualities are absent, and no much larger clonotype sits a single base away.

The clonotype was recovered from a woman of 80 years or more with acute or convalescent COVID-19. Sample: peripheral blood.

The DNA sequence is as follows: TGTGCCAGCAGTGGACTAGCGGGAGGAGATTGGGACAATGAGCAGTTCTTC. Its protein reads: CASSGLAGGDWDNEQFF. The sequence links TRBV6-2 or TRBV6-3 to TRBJ2-1, and TRBD2 matches 14 of the central bases. Germline trimming amounts to 5 bases on V and 5 bases on J, with 8 as the count of junction bases outside the gene matches. Based on the germline V gene, the CDR1 and CDR2 sequences are MNHEY and SVGEGT. The CDR3 numbers 17 residues from cysteine through phenylalanine. Just CDR3 DNA is preserved here, 51 bases in frame from base 1.